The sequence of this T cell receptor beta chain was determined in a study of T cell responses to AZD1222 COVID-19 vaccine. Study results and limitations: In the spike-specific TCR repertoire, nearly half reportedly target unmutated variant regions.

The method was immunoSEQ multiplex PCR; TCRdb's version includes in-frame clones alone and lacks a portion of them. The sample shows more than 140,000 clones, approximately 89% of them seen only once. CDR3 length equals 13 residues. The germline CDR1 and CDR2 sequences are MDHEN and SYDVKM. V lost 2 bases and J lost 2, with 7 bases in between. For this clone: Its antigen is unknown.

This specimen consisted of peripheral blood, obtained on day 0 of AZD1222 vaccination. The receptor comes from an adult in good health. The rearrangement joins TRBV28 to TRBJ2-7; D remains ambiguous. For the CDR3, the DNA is TGTGCCAGCAGTTTAGTACCCGCCTACGAGCAGTACTTC. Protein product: CASSLVPAYEQYF.